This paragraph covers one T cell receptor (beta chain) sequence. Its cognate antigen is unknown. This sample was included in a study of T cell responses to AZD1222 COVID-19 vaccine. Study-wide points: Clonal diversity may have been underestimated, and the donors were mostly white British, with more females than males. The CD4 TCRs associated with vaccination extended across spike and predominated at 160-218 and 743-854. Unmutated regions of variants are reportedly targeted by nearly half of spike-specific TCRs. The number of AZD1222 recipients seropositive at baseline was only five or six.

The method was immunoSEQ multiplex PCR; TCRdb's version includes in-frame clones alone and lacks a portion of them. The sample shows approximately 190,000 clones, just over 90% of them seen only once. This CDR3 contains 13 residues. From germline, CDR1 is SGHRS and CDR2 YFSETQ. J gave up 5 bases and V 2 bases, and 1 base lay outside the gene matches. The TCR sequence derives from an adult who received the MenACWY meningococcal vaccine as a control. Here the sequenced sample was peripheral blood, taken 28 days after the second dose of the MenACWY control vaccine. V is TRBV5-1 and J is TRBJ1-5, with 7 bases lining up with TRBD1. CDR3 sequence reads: CASSLTGDQPQHF. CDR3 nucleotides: TGCGCCAGCAGCTTAACAGGGGATCAGCCCCAGCATTTT.